One sample yielded the 29 T cell receptor beta chains listed below, sequenced in a study of beta chain features in type 1 diabetes (dated by TCRdb to the late 2010s). General findings and caveats noted by the study authors: In all four CD4+ subsets, TCRB CDR3 length was moderately but significantly shorter in type 1 diabetes patients.

These receptors' targets are unknown. Preparation of the library involved the immunoSEQ multiplex PCR assay. All of the isolated RNA was reverse transcribed with the High Capacity cDNA Reverse Transcription Kit, so expressed TCRB transcripts were sequenced. As stored in TCRdb, this immuneACCESS dataset retains in-frame rearrangements with V and J assigned. A fraction of the clones does not appear; measured against another copy, unresolved V genes explain less than half of the discrepancy, and the remainder lacks a known reason. This sample lists about 120,000 clones; 15% to 20% were detected once. The ten largest clonotypes hold less than 3% of the sample. Sequencing was performed on central memory CD4+ T cells from blood. These receptor sequences come from a young man with type 1 diabetes.

In this sample, this clone turned up a few times. V gene TRBV7-6 combines with J gene TRBJ2-5; perhaps TRBD1 as D (6 bases). The V gene lost 1 base and the J gene lost 2 bases, with 8 bases spanning the gap. The CDR3 runs to 14 residues. Germline V lookup: CDR1 SGHVS, CDR2 FNYEAQ. The CDR3 sequence: CASSLGTDQETQYF. Here the CDR3 DNA reads TGTGCCAGCAGCTTAGGGACAGATCAAGAGACCCAGTACTTC. Looking up the rest from reference TRBV7-6 and TRBJ2-5 gives the full variable domain: GAGVSQSPRYKVTKRGQDVALRCDPISGHVSLYWYRQALGQGPEFLTYFNYEAQQDKSGLPNDRFSAERPEGSISTLTIQRTEQRDSAMYRCASSLGTDQETQYFGPGTRLLVL.

V is TRBV28 and J is TRBJ2-1; 11 nucleotides match TRBD1. This CDR3 spans 15 amino acids. Germline V gene lookup returns CDR1 MDHEN and CDR2 SYDVKM. J lost 4 bases, V lost 6 bases, and 5 bases had no gene match. The DNA of the CDR3 is TGTGCCAGCAGAGCCGGGACAGGGGGATACAATGAGCAGTTCTTC. Its translation is CASRAGTGGYNEQFF. Variable domain in full (rest from reference TRBV28 and TRBJ2-1): DVKVTQSSRYLVKRTGEKVFLECVQDMDHENMFWYRQDPGLGLRLIYFSYDVKMKEKGDIPEGYSVSREKKERFSLILESASTNQTSMYLCASRAGTGGYNEQFFGPGTRLTVL.

This clone was seen only a few times. This CDR3 reads CASSEAAGSQETQYF. As DNA, the CDR3 is TGTGCCAGCAGTGAAGCGGCGGGCAGCCAAGAGACCCAGTACTTC. The rearrangement joins TRBV6-1 to TRBJ2-5; D is perhaps TRBD2 (5 bases). The CDR3 spans 15 residues. Trimming stripped 0 bases from V and 1 base from J, with 9 bases between. Germline V gene sequence: CDR1 MNHNS, CDR2 SASEGT.

This chain joins TRBV6-5 and TRBJ1-1; TRBD1 is a possible D gene (5 bases). V gave up 6 bases and J gave up 4 bases, with 12 bases separating them. CDR3 size: 13 residues. Germline V CDR1 and CDR2: MNHEY, SVGAGI. The CDR3 here is CASRDTVLTEAFF. The CDR3 bases are TGTGCCAGCAGGGACACAGTTCTCACTGAAGCTTTCTTT.

This clone turned up a few times. J is TRBJ2-7 and V is TRBV21-1; the D call in the table, TRBD1, was not verified against the DNA. TRBV21-1 is classified as a pseudogene. The CDR3 spans 15 residues. The CDR3 DNA follows: TGTGCCAGCAGCAAACTTTGGGACAGCTCCTACGAGCAGTACTTC. It translates to CASSKLWDSSYEQYF.

This chain connects TRBV5-1 to TRBJ2-3, with D perhaps TRBD1 (6 bases). V was pared by 4 bases and J by 4 bases, with 16 bases between. CDR3 length equals 15 residues. Germline V CDR1 and CDR2: SGHRS, YFSETQ. CDR3 sequence (DNA): TGCGCCAGCAGCCGGACCGAGGGGGAAGCAGATACGCAGTATTTT. Translated, it gives CASSRTEGEADTQYF.

The V and J genes are TRBV29-1 and TRBJ2-7, with D uncertain. The CDR3 sequence is 12 residues long. Trimming left V 4 bases short and J 0 bases short, with 7 bases between. Germline CDR1 SQVTM, CDR2 ANQGSEA. This CDR3 is CSVGVSSYEQYF. The CDR3 DNA reads as TGCAGCGTTGGGGTAAGCTCCTACGAGCAGTACTTC.

This sequence joins TRBV29-1 and TRBJ2-3; D might be TRBD1 or TRBD2, each matching 5 bases. The V end was cut by 6 bases, the J end by 5 bases, with 15 bases between. The CDR3 runs to 13 residues. Germline V lookup: CDR1 SQVTM, CDR2 ANQGSEA. The CDR3 DNA reads TGCAGCGTGGGGACGGACAACAGAGATACGCAGTATTTT. Translating gives CSVGTDNRDTQYF.

The chain employs TRBV13 and TRBJ2-2, with D tentatively TRBD2 (5 bases). The V and J ends lost 7 bases and 6 bases respectively, with 24 bases between them. The CDR3 extends over 17 amino acids. Germline V gene data show CDR1 as PRHDT and CDR2 as FYEKMQ (reference sequence). The CDR3 DNA reads TGTGCCAGCACCCCCCGGGGAGCGTCAGCCTATCCCGGGGAGCTGTTTTTT. This gives the protein CASTPRGASAYPGELFF.

V is TRBV7-2 and J is TRBJ1-5; possibly TRBD1 for D (5 bases). The CDR3 contains 15 residues. The germline gives CDR1 SGHTA, CDR2 FQGNSA. Trimming removed 0 bases at V and 2 bases at J, with 8 bases between. The DNA of the CDR3 is TGTGCCAGCAGCTTAGCGACGGGGGGCAATCAGCCCCAGCATTTT. It encodes CASSLATGGNQPQHF. The variable domain in full, with the rest retrieved from reference TRBV7-2 and TRBJ1-5, is GAGVSQSPSNKVTEKGKDVELRCDPISGHTALYWYRQSLGQGLEFLIYFQGNSAPDKSGLPSDRFSAERTGGSVSTLTIQRTQQEDSAVYLCASSLATGGNQPQHFGDGTRLSIL.

This clone was counted between two and nine times. This chain joins TRBV29-1 and TRBJ2-7; D is tentatively TRBD1 or TRBD2 (5 bases each). Germline CDR1 reads SQVTM; CDR2 reads ANQGSEA. The germline V and J ends were trimmed by 3 bases and 4 bases, with 13 bases remaining between them. The CDR3 covers 13 residues. The CDR3 DNA sequence: TGCAGCGTTGAGGGGCCGGGCGGGTACGAGCAGTACTTC. Amino acids: CSVEGPGGYEQYF.

In its sample, this clone was seen a few times. The rearrangement uses TRBV7-3 and TRBJ2-6; no definite D call. The germline V gene encodes CDR1 SGHTA and CDR2 FQGTGA. Trimming left V 3 bases short and J 4 bases short, with 7 bases between. The CDR3 covers 14 residues. The DNA of the CDR3 is TGTGCCAGCAGCTTGGCCGCCGGGGCCAACGTCCTGACTTTC. As protein: CASSLAAGANVLTF.

This clone was seen many times. The chain uses TRBV27 and TRBJ1-2; D is ambiguous. The V end lost 5 bases, the J end lost 7 bases, and 8 bases lay between the germline ends. This CDR3 has 11 residues. Germline lookup yields CDR1 MNHEY and CDR2 SMNVEV (reference sequence). The DNA for the CDR3 is TGTGCCAGCAGTAAAGGCGGTGGCTACACCTTC. It encodes CASSKGGGYTF.

This clone was recorded a few times. This chain joins TRBV2 and TRBJ2-3, with 7 positions matching TRBD2. Germline CDR1 reads SNHLY; CDR2 reads FYNNEI. The V gene end was trimmed by 6 bases and the J gene end by 3 bases; junction bases not matched to a gene: 15. The CDR3 has 17 residues. Here the CDR3 DNA reads TGTGCCAGCAGCCGACTAGCTTCCAGCGTGGGTACAGATACGCAGTATTTT. Translating gives CASSRLASSVGTDTQYF.

This clone turned up a few times. The chain links TRBV29-1 to TRBJ1-2; D is undetermined. The CDR3 loop spans 12 amino acids. The V gene lost 8 bases and the J gene lost 0 bases, with 10 bases spanning the gap. Germline V CDR1 and CDR2: SQVTM, ANQGSEA. The CDR3 region is CSTRTSNYGYTF. CDR3 coding DNA: TGCAGCACCAGGACTTCTAACTATGGCTACACCTTC. The entire variable domain, with the rest obtained from reference TRBV29-1 and TRBJ1-2, is as follows: SAVISQKPSRDICQRGTSLTIQCQVDSQVTMMFWYRQQPGQSLTLIATANQGSEATYESGFVIDKFPISRPNLTFSTLTVSNMSPEDSSIYLCSTRTSNYGYTFGSGTRLTVV.

This clone has more than one count but fewer than ten. The rearrangement uses TRBV6-6 and TRBJ2-6; D is unresolved. Germline V lookup: CDR1 MNHNY, CDR2 SVGAGI (reference sequence). Trimming removed 9 bases at V and 0 bases at J, with 3 bases between. The CDR3 totals 12 residues. The CDR3 here is CASTSGANVLTF. As DNA, the CDR3 is TGTGCCAGTACCTCTGGGGCCAACGTCCTGACTTTC.

This clone was picked up a small number of times. This could be a read error, since a much larger clone is one nucleotide away. The chain recombines TRBV28 with TRBJ2-7; 10 bases line up with TRBD1. Trimming at V came to 10 bases and at J to 7 bases, leaving 7 bases not matched to a gene. The CDR3 runs 12 residues. Germline CDR1 is MDHEN and CDR2 is SYDVKM. The DNA of the CDR3 is TGTGCCATCATAGGACAGGGGGAAGAGCAGTACTTC. It yields the protein CAIIGQGEEQYF.

The chain employs TRBV5-4 and TRBJ2-1, with 13 bases matching TRBD2. The CDR3 length is 19 residues. In germline, CDR1 is SGHNT, CDR2 YYREEE (reference sequence). J was trimmed by 0 bases and V by 0 bases; bases with no gene match: 6. CDR3 sequence reads: CASSLDGLAGALSYNEQFF. The CDR3 nucleotides read TGTGCCAGCAGCTTGGACGGACTAGCGGGGGCCCTCTCCTACAATGAGCAGTTCTTC.

The sample holds a few counts of this clone. V gene TRBV7-2 combines with J gene TRBJ2-1; D is undetermined. V was shortened by 6 bases and J by 5 bases, with 2 bases between the two germline ends. The CDR3 loop spans 10 amino acids. Germline CDR1 SGHTA, CDR2 FQGNSA. The CDR3 nucleotides are TGTGCCAGCAGTAACAATGAGCAGTTCTTC. The encoded protein is CASSNNEQFF.

The chain has TRBV6-6 and TRBJ2-5; no clear D gene. V gave up 3 bases and J gave up 3 bases, with 8 bases separating them. This CDR3 comprises 13 residues. Germline values: CDR1 MNHNY, CDR2 SVGAGI (reference sequence). The CDR3 reads CASSYLSEETQYF. The CDR3 DNA reads TGTGCCAGCAGTTATCTTTCAGAAGAGACCCAGTACTTC.

The chain carries TRBV29-1 and TRBJ2-7, with D unclear. This CDR3 region has 14 residues. Looked up from germline, CDR1 is SQVTM and CDR2 is ANQGSEA. V lost 6 bases and J lost 4, with 19 bases in between. CDR3: CSVAPDPSWYEQYF. The CDR3 region has the DNA TGCAGCGTCGCCCCGGACCCATCGTGGTACGAGCAGTACTTC.

The chain links TRBV5-1 to TRBJ2-1; the match to TRBD2 covers 9 bases. There are 16 residues in the CDR3. The V gene end was trimmed by 4 bases and the J gene end by 1 base; junction bases not matched to a gene: 6. CDR1 and CDR2 from the germline V gene are SGHRS and YFSETQ. The CDR3 DNA is TGCGCCAGCAGCAGCATAGCGGGGGTTTCCTACAATGAGCAGTTCTTC. It translates to CASSSIAGVSYNEQFF. Variable domain in full (rest from reference TRBV5-1 and TRBJ2-1): KAGVTQTPRYLIKTRGQQVTLSCSPISGHRSVSWYQQTPGQGLQFLFEYFSETQRNKGNFPGRFSGRQFSNSRSEMNVSTLELGDSALYLCASSSIAGVSYNEQFFGPGTRLTVL.

The chain carries TRBV7-9 and TRBJ1-2, with TRBD1 matching over 8 bases. The CDR3 is 15 residues long. The V gene's germline CDR1 is SEHNR and CDR2 FQNEAQ (reference sequence). V lost 6 bases to trimming and J lost 2 bases; unmatched junction nucleotides: 8. In nucleotides, the CDR3 is TGTGCCAGCAGGCGAGGGACAGGCAACAACTATGGCTACACCTTC. It codes for CASRRGTGNNYGYTF.

The rearrangement joins TRBV29-1 to TRBJ1-2, with D uncertain. Germline V gene data show CDR1 as SQVTM and CDR2 as ANQGSEA. V was pared by 5 bases and J by 7 bases, with 17 bases between. This CDR3 region has 13 residues. The CDR3, as DNA: TGCAGCGTTTCCCAAAGAAGAAGCCGTGGCTACACCTTC. Its protein product is CSVSQRRSRGYTF.

This clone appeared a few times. This chain joins TRBV10-3 and TRBJ2-5; 7 positions match TRBD1. Losses at the gene ends were 10 bases for V and 1 base for J; bases not matched to a gene: 3. Germline lookup yields CDR1 ENHRY and CDR2 SYGVKD. This CDR3 contains 12 residues. CDR3 nucleotide sequence: TGTGCCACGACAGGGTCCCAAGAGACCCAGTACTTC. It translates to CATTGSQETQYF.

The CDR3 DNA is TGTGCCAGCTCACCACAGGGGAGGACTGAAGCTTTCTTT. It encodes CASSPQGRTEAFF. The gene calls are TRBV18 and TRBJ1-1, with D perhaps matching TRBD1 (5 bases). Germline CDR1 reads KGHSH; CDR2 reads LQKENI. V was trimmed by 1 base and J by 5 bases, leaving 8 bases between them. The CDR3 spans 13 residues.

This clone has more than one count but fewer than ten. The J gene is TRBJ2-6, the V gene TRBV7-6, with unresolved D. V was pared by 5 bases and J by 0 bases, with 8 bases between. The CDR3 length is 15 residues. The germline V gene encodes CDR1 SGHVS and CDR2 FNYEAQ. The chain's CDR3 is CASSPRASGANVLTF. CDR3 nucleotides: TGTGCCAGCAGCCCCCGGGCCTCTGGGGCCAACGTCCTGACTTTC.

V gene TRBV19 combines with J gene TRBJ2-7, with D maybe TRBD1 (5 bases). Per germline, CDR1 LNHDA and CDR2 SQIVND (reference sequence). The CDR3 contains 13 residues. V was cut by 3 bases and J by 4 bases, with 10 bases left in between. The CDR3 loop reads CASSMGRAYEQYF. The CDR3 nucleotides are TGTGCCAGTAGTATGGGCAGGGCGTACGAGCAGTACTTC.

Worth noting for this clone: This CDR3 is also generated by other DNA sequences in the sample. V gene TRBV28 combines with J gene TRBJ2-7, with D uncertain. Trimming removed 1 base from V and 3 bases from J, with 4 bases in between. This CDR3 has 12 amino acids. Germline CDR1 is MDHEN and CDR2 is SYDVKM. The CDR3 nucleotides read TGTGCCAGCAGTTTATCAGGCTACGAGCAGTACTTC. This codes for CASSLSGYEQYF.